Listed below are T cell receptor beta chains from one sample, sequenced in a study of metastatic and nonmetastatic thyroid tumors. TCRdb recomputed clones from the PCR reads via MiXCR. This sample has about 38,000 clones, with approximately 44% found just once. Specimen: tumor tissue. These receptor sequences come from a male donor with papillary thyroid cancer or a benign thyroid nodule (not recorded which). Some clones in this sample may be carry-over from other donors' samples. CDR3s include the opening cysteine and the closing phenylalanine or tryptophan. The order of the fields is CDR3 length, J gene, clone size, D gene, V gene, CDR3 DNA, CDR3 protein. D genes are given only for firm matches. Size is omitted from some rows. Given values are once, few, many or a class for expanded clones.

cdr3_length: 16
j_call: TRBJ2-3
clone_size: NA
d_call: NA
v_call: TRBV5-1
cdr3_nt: TGCGCCAGCAGCTTGGAACAGGTGGCTCCATCTGATACGCAGTATTTT
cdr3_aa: CASSLEQVAPSDTQYF

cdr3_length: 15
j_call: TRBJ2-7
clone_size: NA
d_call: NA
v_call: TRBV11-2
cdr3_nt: TGTGCCAGCAGCTTAGAAGGGACGGCCTCCTACGAGCAGTACTTC
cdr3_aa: CASSLEGTASYEQYF

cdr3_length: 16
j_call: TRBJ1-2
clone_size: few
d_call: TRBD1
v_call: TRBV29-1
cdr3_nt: TGCAGCGTTGAAGATGAATGGGGACAGGGGGCTTATGGCTACACCTTC
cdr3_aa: CSVEDEWGQGAYGYTF

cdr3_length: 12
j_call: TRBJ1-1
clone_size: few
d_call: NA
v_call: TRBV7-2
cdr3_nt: TGTGCCAGCAGCCCCCAAGACCATGAAGCTTTCTTT
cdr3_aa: CASSPQDHEAFF

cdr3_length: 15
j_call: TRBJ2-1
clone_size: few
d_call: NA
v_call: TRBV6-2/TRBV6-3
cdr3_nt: TGTGCCAGCAGAGCAGGGTGGCGGTTTTACAATGAGCAGTTCTTC
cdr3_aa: CASRAGWRFYNEQFF

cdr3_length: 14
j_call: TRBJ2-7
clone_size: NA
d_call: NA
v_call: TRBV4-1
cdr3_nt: TGCGCCAGCAGCCAAGATCAGGGCGAGCGGAGGCAGTACTTC
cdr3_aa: CASSQDQGERRQYF

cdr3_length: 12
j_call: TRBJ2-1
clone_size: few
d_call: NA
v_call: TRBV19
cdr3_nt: TGTGCCAGTAGTATAAGTGCAGCGGGGCAGTTCTTC
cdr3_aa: CASSISAAGQFF

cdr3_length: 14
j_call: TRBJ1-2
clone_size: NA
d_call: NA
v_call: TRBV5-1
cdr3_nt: TGCGCCAGCAGCTTGGGGGACGGAAACTATGGCTACACCTTC
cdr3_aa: CASSLGDGNYGYTF

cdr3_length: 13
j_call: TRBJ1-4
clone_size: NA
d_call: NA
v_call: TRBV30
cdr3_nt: TGTGCCTGGAGTTTAAGGGGCGGAGGTGATCTGTTTTTT
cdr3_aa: CAWSLRGGGDLFF

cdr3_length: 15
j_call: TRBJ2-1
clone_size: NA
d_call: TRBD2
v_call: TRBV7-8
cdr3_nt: TGTGCCAGCAGCTTAGGACTAGCGGGATCGTATGAGCAGTTCTTC
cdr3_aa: CASSLGLAGSYEQFF